The 2 T cell receptor beta chains below all came from one sample that was sequenced in a study of cytomegalovirus exposure and HLA in healthy donors. The PCR ran on 60 Vbeta and 13 Jbeta primers. TCRdb's table, derived via immunoSEQ multiplex PCR, lists solely in-frame clones and lacks some. Of over 75,000 clones in the sample, 79% were seen once. Input material: PBMCs. The receptors originated from a male donor in good health and CMV-seropositive.

The chain employs TRBV7-2 and TRBJ2-2; 7 positions match TRBD2. Germline V gene data show CDR1 as SGHTA and CDR2 as FQGNSA. V shed 3 bases and J 4 bases; nucleotides not matched to a gene: 8. The CDR3 covers 16 residues. CDR3 DNA: TGTGCCAGCAGCTTCCTGGGTGGCGGGAGCACCGGGGAGCTGTTTTTT. It is translated as CASSFLGGGSTGELFF.

V usage is TRBV27 and J usage is TRBJ2-2; TRBD1 matches at 9 bases. The V and J ends lost 5 bases and 1 base, in that order; junction bases with no gene match: 8. Germline loops: CDR1 MNHEY, CDR2 SMNVEV (reference sequence). The CDR3 spans 17 residues. The DNA of the CDR3 is TGTGCCAGCAGTCCCGCTGGGGGACAGGGGAACACCGGGGAGCTGTTTTTT. As protein: CASSPAGGQGNTGELFF.